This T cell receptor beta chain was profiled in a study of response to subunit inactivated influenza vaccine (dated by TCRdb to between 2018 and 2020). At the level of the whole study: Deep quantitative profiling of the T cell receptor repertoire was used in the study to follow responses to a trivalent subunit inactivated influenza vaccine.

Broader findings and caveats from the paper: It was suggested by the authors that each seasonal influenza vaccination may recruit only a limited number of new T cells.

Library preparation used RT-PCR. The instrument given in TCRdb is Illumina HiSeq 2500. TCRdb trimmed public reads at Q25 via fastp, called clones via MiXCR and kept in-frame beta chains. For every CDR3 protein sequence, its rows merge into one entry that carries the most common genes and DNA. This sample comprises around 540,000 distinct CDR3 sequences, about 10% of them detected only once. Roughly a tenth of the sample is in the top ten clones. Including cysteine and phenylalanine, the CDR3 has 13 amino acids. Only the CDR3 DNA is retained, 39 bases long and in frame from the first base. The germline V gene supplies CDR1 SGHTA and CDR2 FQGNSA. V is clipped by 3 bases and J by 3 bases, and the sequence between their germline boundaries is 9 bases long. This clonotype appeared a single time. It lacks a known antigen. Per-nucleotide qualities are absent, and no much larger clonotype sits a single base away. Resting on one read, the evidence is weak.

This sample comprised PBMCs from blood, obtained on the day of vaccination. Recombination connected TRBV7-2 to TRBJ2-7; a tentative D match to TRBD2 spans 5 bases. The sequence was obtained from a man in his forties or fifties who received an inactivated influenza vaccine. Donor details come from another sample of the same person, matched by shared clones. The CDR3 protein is CASSLEVLYEQYF. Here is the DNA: TGTGCCAGCAGCTTGGAGGTCCTCTACGAGCAGTACTTC.